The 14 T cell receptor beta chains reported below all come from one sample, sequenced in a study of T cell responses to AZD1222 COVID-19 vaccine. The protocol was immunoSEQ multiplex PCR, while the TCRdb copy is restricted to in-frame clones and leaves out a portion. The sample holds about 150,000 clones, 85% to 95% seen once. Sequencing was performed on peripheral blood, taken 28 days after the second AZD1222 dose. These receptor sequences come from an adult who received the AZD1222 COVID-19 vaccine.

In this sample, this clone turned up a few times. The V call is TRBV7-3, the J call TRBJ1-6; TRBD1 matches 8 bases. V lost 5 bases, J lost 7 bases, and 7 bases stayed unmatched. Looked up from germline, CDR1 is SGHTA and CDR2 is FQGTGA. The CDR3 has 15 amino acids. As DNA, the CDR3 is TGTGCCAGCAGCCTGCGGGACAGGAGCAATTCACCCCTCCACTTT. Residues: CASSLRDRSNSPLHF.

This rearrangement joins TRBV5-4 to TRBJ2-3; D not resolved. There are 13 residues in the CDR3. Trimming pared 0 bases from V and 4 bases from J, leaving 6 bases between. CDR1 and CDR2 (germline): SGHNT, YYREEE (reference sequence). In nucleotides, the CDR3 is TGTGCCAGCAGCTTGGGTTGGGCAGATACGCAGTATTTT. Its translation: CASSLGWADTQYF.

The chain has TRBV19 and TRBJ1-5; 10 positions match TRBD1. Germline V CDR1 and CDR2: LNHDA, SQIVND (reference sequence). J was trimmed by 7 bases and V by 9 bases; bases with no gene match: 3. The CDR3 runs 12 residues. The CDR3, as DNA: TGTGCCAGCAGGACAGGGGGGCAGCCCCAGCATTTT. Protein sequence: CASRTGGQPQHF.

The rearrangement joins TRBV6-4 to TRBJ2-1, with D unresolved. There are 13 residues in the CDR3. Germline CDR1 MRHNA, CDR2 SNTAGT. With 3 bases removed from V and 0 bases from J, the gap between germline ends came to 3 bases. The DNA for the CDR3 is TGTGCCAGCAGTGAGGGCTCCTACAATGAGCAGTTCTTC. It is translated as CASSEGSYNEQFF.

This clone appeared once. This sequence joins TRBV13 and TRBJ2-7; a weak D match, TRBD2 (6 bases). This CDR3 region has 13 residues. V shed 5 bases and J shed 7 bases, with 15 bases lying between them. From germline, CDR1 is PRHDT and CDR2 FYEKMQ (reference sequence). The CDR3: CASSPGDREEQYF. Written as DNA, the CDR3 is TGTGCCAGCAGCCCCGGGGATCGGGAGGAGCAGTACTTC.

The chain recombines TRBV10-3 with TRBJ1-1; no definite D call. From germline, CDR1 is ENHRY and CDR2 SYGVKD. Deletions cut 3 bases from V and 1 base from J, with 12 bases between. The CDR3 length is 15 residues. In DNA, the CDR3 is TGTGCCATCAGTGACCAAGTCAGAGCGAACACTGAAGCTTTCTTT. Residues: CAISDQVRANTEAFF.

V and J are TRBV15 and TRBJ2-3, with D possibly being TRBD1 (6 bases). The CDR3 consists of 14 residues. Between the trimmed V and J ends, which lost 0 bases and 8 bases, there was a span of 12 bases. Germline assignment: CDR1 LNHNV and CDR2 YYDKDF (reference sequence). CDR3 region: CATSRETGQSTQYF. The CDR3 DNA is TGTGCCACCAGCAGAGAAACAGGGCAATCTACGCAGTATTTT.

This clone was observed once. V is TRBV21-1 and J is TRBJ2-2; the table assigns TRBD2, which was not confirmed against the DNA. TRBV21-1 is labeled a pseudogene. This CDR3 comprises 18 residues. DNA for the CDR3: TGTGCCAGCAGCAAAAGGGGACTAGCGGGGGGTAGCACCGGGGAGCTGTTTTTT. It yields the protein CASSKRGLAGGSTGELFF.

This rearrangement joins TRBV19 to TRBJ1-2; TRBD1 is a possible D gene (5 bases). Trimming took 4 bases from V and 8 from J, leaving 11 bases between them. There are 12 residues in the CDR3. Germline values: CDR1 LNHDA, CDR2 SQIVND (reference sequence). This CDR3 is CASSKQGGGYTF. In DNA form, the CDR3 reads TGTGCCAGTAGTAAGCAGGGTGGCGGCTACACCTTC.

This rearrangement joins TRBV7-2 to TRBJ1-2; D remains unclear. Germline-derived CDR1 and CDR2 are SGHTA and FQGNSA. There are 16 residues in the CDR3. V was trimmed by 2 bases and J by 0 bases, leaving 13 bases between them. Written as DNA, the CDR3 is TGTGCCAGCAGCTTATTCCCCACCATCGCTAACTATGGCTACACCTTC. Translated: CASSLFPTIANYGYTF.

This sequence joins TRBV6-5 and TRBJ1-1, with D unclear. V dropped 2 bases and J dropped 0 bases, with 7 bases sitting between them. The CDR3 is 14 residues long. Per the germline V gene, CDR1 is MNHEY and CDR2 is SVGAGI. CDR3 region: CASSYNELNTEAFF. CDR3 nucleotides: TGTGCCAGCAGTTACAACGAACTGAACACTGAAGCTTTCTTT.

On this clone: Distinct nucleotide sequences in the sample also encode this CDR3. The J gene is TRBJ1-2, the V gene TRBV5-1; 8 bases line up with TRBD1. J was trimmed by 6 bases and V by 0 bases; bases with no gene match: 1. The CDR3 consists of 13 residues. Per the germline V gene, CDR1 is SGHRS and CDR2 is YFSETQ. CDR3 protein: CASSLGQGNGYTF. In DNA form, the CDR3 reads TGCGCCAGCAGCTTGGGACAGGGGAATGGCTACACCTTC.

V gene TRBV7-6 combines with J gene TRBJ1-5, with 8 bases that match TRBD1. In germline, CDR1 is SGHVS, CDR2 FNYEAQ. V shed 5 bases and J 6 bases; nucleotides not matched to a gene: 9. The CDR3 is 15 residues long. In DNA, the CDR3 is TGTGCCAGCAGCCAAGAGACAGGGGATCTTCAGCCCCAGCATTTT. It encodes CASSQETGDLQPQHF. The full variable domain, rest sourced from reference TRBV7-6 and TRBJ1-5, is GAGVSQSPRYKVTKRGQDVALRCDPISGHVSLYWYRQALGQGPEFLTYFNYEAQQDKSGLPNDRFSAERPEGSISTLTIQRTEQRDSAMYRCASSQETGDLQPQHFGDGTRLSIL.

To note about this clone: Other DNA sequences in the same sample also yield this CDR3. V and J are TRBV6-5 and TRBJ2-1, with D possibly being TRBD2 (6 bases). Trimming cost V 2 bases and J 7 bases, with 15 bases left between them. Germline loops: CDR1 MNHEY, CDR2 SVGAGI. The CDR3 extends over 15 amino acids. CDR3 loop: CASSYGLGGPNEQFF. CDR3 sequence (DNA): TGTGCCAGCAGTTACGGGTTGGGGGGTCCAAATGAGCAGTTCTTC.